The clone carrying this TCR beta chain has at least ten counts. Its antigen is as yet unknown. These data belong to a study of T-cell reconstitution after alpha-beta-depleted transplantation in children. Library preparation (for TCRbeta) was performed with unique molecular identifiers. MiXCR, run by TCRdb on the PCR reads, gives a single entry per CDR3 protein. The data contain under 750,000 distinct CDR3 sequences, more than 20% of them singletons. The CDR3 runs 15 residues. Germline V gene lookup returns CDR1 SEHNR and CDR2 FQNEAQ (reference sequence). Deletions cut 7 bases from V and 6 bases from J, with 21 bases between. Overall study results and limits: From newly produced T cells came most of the T-cell counts and diversity one year after transplant. The study reportedly traced alpha-beta T cells about two months after transplant to several hundred expanded graft clones. Surviving recipient T cells and thymic progenitors underlay high day-60 TCRbeta diversity in some patients.

This chain uses TRBV7-9 with TRBJ1-1; D remains ambiguous. The sample consisted of PBMCs, mostly from graft donor cells, taken 360 days after TCRalphabeta/CD19-depleted stem cell transplant. The clonotype was recovered from a boy younger than two who had a stem cell transplant for acute myeloid leukemia, so the T cells may come from the graft donor. CDR3 protein: CASTQGSRHQPEAFF. The CDR3 DNA reads TGTGCCAGCACCCAAGGTTCCCGGCACCAGCCTGAAGCTTTCTTT.